Sequencing of this TCR beta chain was carried out in a study of T cell changes during pregnancy in multiple sclerosis. The germline CDR1 and CDR2 sequences are MNHEY and SMNVEV (reference sequence). The CDR3 runs to 12 residues. Trimming stripped 6 bases from V and 10 bases from J, with 15 bases between. Profiled with immunoSEQ multiplex PCR; TCRdb holds only in-frame clones, not every one. The sample consists of approximately 30,000 clones, around nine tenths of them appearing once. The sequence was collected from a female donor with multiple sclerosis, enrolled in a pregnancy study. The sequencing used CD8+ T cells from peripheral blood mononuclear cells, collected before pregnancy. The chain employs TRBV27 and TRBJ1-1; tentative D call: TRBD1 (5 bases). The CDR3 DNA reads as TGTGCCAGCAGCCCAACAGGAAACGGAGCTTTCTTT. Translating gives CASSPTGNGAFF.